A selection of T cell receptor beta chains follows, all from one sample in a study of shared clonotypes between healthy human individuals. Profiled with immunoSEQ multiplex PCR; TCRdb holds only in-frame clones, not every one. The sample yields hundreds of thousands of clones, around 90% seen once. The specimen was naive CD8+ T cells sorted from blood. The receptors were gathered from a young man in good health. Each CDR3 is given with its conserved first and last residue. The listing skips clone size in some rows; elsewhere it reads once, few, many or a size class.

CDR3aa	abundance	j_gene	v_gene
CASSLPTPSTGYYHSYEQYF	.	TRBJ2-7	TRBV28
CASSQDRTGANTEAFF	.	TRBJ1-1	TRBV4-3
CSVDGGTYNEQFF	.	TRBJ2-1	TRBV29-1
CASLQGFSGTHNEQFF	.	TRBJ2-1	TRBV10-2
CSVQKYNEQFF	.	TRBJ2-1	TRBV29-1
CASSQGTGTYEQYF	.	TRBJ2-7	TRBV4-1
CASSSPGQGASGEQYF	.	TRBJ2-7	TRBV13
CASSQLPQELEQFF	.	TRBJ2-1	TRBV5-1
CASSLRDRGYNEQFF	.	TRBJ2-1	TRBV5-5
CASKVSSYEQYF	.	TRBJ2-7	TRBV2
CASSSGTSGSNEQFF	.	TRBJ2-1	TRBV28
CAWREGAYGYTF	.	TRBJ1-2	TRBV30
CASSGGQETQYF	.	TRBJ2-5	TRBV2
CASSPRTAPYEQYF	.	TRBJ2-7	TRBV7-9
CASSPPSYEQYF	.	TRBJ2-7	TRBV7-8
CSVDGVTGVGFADTQYF	.	TRBJ2-3	TRBV29-1
CASSFEGGLVDEQFF	.	TRBJ2-1	TRBV28
CASSFERNYEQYF	once	TRBJ2-7	TRBV11-2
CATSRDQGVAYEQYF	.	TRBJ2-7	TRBV15
CASSQDPSGKIYEQYF	.	TRBJ2-7	TRBV4-1
CATSRDRSYEQYF	.	TRBJ2-7	TRBV15
CASSYTGGRDTEAFF	.	TRBJ1-1	TRBV6-5
CASSGDRGYPYEQYF	many	TRBJ2-7	TRBV19
CAWGPGLDQPQHF	.	TRBJ1-5	TRBV30
CASSEYRAGSTYEQYF	.	TRBJ2-7	TRBV25-1
CASRSSGTYNEQFF	.	TRBJ2-1	TRBV27
CASSVEGTDQDTGELFF	.	TRBJ2-2	TRBV9
CASSTRGWETQYF	.	TRBJ2-5	TRBV25-1
CASSLGSGGKTQYF	.	TRBJ2-5	TRBV11-2
CASSSDNEAFF	.	TRBJ1-1	TRBV7-9
CASSLGTGGEQYF	.	TRBJ2-7	TRBV7-3
CATRARQGNQPQHF	.	TRBJ1-5	TRBV28
CASSYSGGNTGELFF	.	TRBJ2-2	TRBV6-5
CASSGDKYGYTF	.	TRBJ1-2	TRBV6-1
CASSLSWAGATGELFF	.	TRBJ2-2	TRBV7-8
CASTGRGTSGAYREQFF	.	TRBJ2-1	TRBV5-8
CASRGALWTYEQYF	.	TRBJ2-7	TRBV2
CASSPDPSTDTQYF	few	TRBJ2-3	TRBV13
CASSLVGGNTEAFF	.	TRBJ1-1	TRBV11-2
CASSETGKGAKNIQYF	.	TRBJ2-4	TRBV7-9
CASSLGTGTSSYNEQFF	.	TRBJ2-1	TRBV5-1
CASSPNSEGYGYTF	.	TRBJ1-2	TRBV27
CAVRGDQETQYF	.	TRBJ2-5	TRBV6-5
CASSENRDRGYEQYF	.	TRBJ2-7	TRBV2
CASSLAVGLEEQFF	.	TRBJ2-1	TRBV5-1
CASSFGQDHKTQYF	.	TRBJ2-5	TRBV5-6
CASSPLLGVDSYEQYF	.	TRBJ2-7	TRBV4-3
CASSLKVSSYNEQFF	once	TRBJ2-1	TRBV27
CASSEVAGEGSTDTQYF	.	TRBJ2-3	TRBV25-1
CASSLSRERYEQYF	once	TRBJ2-7	TRBV27
CASSLWSGTSGESPDTQYF	.	TRBJ2-3	TRBV11-2
CASSDGLGYEQYF	.	TRBJ2-7	TRBV27
CASSTHTGETGELFF	.	TRBJ2-2	TRBV7-2
CASSDEWSSYEQYF	.	TRBJ2-7	TRBV10-1
CASSLGTLSNQPQHF	.	TRBJ1-5	TRBV28
CASSYRPTGMNTEAFF	.	TRBJ1-1	TRBV6-5
CASSLLGLVEGPDTQYF	.	TRBJ2-3	TRBV27
CASSLGDRRENTIYF	.	TRBJ1-3	TRBV7-9
CASSLASGFYTEAFF	.	TRBJ1-1	TRBV7-9
CASSQGTSGRYEQYF	.	TRBJ2-7	TRBV5-1